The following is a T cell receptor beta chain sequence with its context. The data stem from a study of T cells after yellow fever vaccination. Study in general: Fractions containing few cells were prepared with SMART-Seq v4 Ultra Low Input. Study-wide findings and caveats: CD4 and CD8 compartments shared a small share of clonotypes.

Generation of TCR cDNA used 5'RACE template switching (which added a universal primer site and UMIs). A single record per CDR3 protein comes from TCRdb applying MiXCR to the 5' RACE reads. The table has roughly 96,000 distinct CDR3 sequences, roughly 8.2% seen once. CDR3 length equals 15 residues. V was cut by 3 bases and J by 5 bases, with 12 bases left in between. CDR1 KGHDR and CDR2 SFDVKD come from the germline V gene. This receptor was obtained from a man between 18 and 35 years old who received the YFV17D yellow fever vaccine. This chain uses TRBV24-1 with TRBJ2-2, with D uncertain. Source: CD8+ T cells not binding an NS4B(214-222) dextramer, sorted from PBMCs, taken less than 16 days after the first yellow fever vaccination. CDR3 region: CATSDVGTGTGELFF. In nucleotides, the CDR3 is TGTGCCACCAGTGATGTAGGCACTGGAACCGGGGAGCTGTTTTTT.